These 18 T cell receptor beta chains were all obtained from the same sample, sequenced in a study of T cell responses to AZD1222 COVID-19 vaccine. Some clones are missing from TCRdb's copy, which holds only in-frame ones; the method was immunoSEQ multiplex PCR. The repertoire has more than 85,000 clones, about 88% of them found once; the top ten carry about a sixth. The starting material was peripheral blood, obtained on day 0 of AZD1222 vaccination. The receptors were gathered from an adult in good health.

The rearrangement links TRBV2 to TRBJ1-2, with D maybe TRBD1 (5 bases). CDR1 is SNHLY and CDR2 is FYNNEI in the germline V gene. This CDR3 is 13 amino acids long. V was clipped by 5 bases and J by 1 base, with 8 bases between them. This CDR3 reads CASSRDFNYGYTF. The DNA for the CDR3 is TGTGCCAGCAGTCGGGACTTTAACTATGGCTACACCTTC.

This chain links TRBV7-8 with TRBJ2-1; no clear D gene. Trimming removed 5 bases from V and 5 bases from J, with 13 bases in between. Germline CDR1 and CDR2: SGHVS and FQNEAQ. The CDR3 runs to 14 residues. The CDR3 DNA sequence: TGTGCCAGCAGCCTACGGACCAACAACAATGAGCAGTTCTTC. Translated, it gives CASSLRTNNNEQFF.

The chain is built from TRBV7-2 and TRBJ2-1, with 8 bases lining up with TRBD1. V lost 5 bases, J lost 7 bases, and 10 bases stayed unmatched. CDR3 length: 15 residues. The V gene's germline CDR1 is SGHTA and CDR2 FQGNSA. The CDR3: CASSPQTNRGNEQFF. The CDR3 coding sequence is TGTGCCAGCAGCCCCCAAACCAACAGGGGGAATGAGCAGTTCTTC.

This clone came up once. The rearrangement uses TRBV7-9 and TRBJ1-2; 8 positions match TRBD1. After removal of 5 bases from V and 5 bases from J, the junction contained 4 bases not matched to a gene. CDR1 is SEHNR and CDR2 is FQNEAQ in the germline V gene (reference sequence). This CDR3 region has 13 residues. CDR3 DNA sequence: TGTGCCAGCAGCCCGACAGGGGAATATGGCTACACCTTC. Encoded protein: CASSPTGEYGYTF.

The V gene is TRBV7-3, the J gene TRBJ2-3; TRBD2 matches at 10 bases. With 3 bases clipped from V and 7 bases from J, the junction kept 10 bases outside the gene matches. The CDR3 consists of 16 residues. CDR1 SGHTA and CDR2 FQGTGA come from the germline V gene. The chain's CDR3 is CASSLSPSGGGHTQYF. The CDR3, as DNA: TGTGCCAGCAGCTTGTCTCCCAGCGGGGGGGGACATACGCAGTATTTT.

The V and J genes are TRBV3-1 (or the pseudogene TRBV3-2) and TRBJ1-2; D not certain. From germline, CDR1 is LGHDT and CDR2 YNNKEL (reference sequence). This CDR3 is built from 12 residues. The V end lost 5 bases, the J end lost 5 bases, and 9 bases lay between the germline ends. The CDR3 sequence: CASSGESYGYTF. As DNA, the CDR3 is TGTGCCAGCAGCGGAGAGTCATATGGCTACACCTTC.

The chain carries TRBV29-1 and TRBJ1-5; the D gene is possibly TRBD1 (6 bases). The germline V gene has CDR1 SQVTM and CDR2 ANQGSEA. The V and J ends lost 6 bases and 2 bases respectively, with 8 bases between them. The CDR3 totals 12 residues. CDR3 DNA sequence: TGCAGCGTCCGACAGGGCAATCAGCCCCAGCATTTT. Translating it yields CSVRQGNQPQHF.

This chain uses TRBV9 with TRBJ2-7; D gene unclear. V was trimmed by 0 bases and J by 0 bases, leaving 7 bases between them. CDR3 length equals 14 residues. The germline CDR1 and CDR2 sequences are SGDLS and YYNGEE. The CDR3 DNA follows: TGTGCCAGCAGCGTAGCGAGCAACTCCTACGAGCAGTACTTC. Protein: CASSVASNSYEQYF.

This chain links TRBV7-3 with TRBJ1-2; 7 nucleotides match TRBD1. Germline-derived CDR1 and CDR2 are SGHTA and FQGTGA. The length of the CDR3 is 14 residues. V dropped 5 bases and J dropped 8; count of bases not matched to a gene: 11. The CDR3 coding sequence is TGTGCCAGCAGCCCCCGGACAGGTTTGAAGGGCTACACCTTC. This translates into CASSPRTGLKGYTF.

This clone was observed a few times. The chain couples TRBV12-3 or TRBV12-4 to TRBJ1-2, with D unresolved. The V end lost 6 bases, the J end lost 2 bases, and 7 bases lay between the germline ends. The CDR3 covers 12 residues. In DNA, the CDR3 is TGTGCCAGCAGCCCCTCCAACTATGGCTACACCTTC. Translating gives CASSPSNYGYTF.

In DNA, the CDR3 is TGTGCCAGCAGCGCTAGCGGGGGGATCGATCTAACCTACAATGAGCAGTTCTTC. Its translation: CASSASGGIDLTYNEQFF. V and J are TRBV9 and TRBJ2-1; TRBD2 matches at 11 bases. In germline, CDR1 is SGDLS, CDR2 YYNGEE. V shed 3 bases, J shed 2 bases, and the junction held 10 bases outside the gene matches. The CDR3 contains 18 residues. Based on the CDR3 plus reference TRBV9 and TRBJ2-1, the full variable domain is DSGVTQTPKHLITATGQRVTLRCSPRSGDLSVYWYQQSLDQGLQFLIQYYNGEERAKGNILERFSAQQFPDLHSELNLSSLELGDSALYFCASSASGGIDLTYNEQFFGPGTRLTVL.

This chain joins TRBV5-5 and TRBJ1-5; D gene ambiguous. The V gene's germline CDR1 is SGHKS and CDR2 YYEKEE (reference sequence). The CDR3 extends over 15 amino acids. V gave up 0 bases and J gave up 1 base, with 8 bases separating them. CDR3 in amino acids: CASSLVGASNQPQHF. The CDR3 DNA follows: TGTGCCAGCAGCTTGGTGGGCGCGAGCAATCAGCCCCAGCATTTT.

V usage is TRBV5-1 and J usage is TRBJ2-1; 10 bases map to TRBD1. Germline CDR1 is SGHRS and CDR2 is YFSETQ. V lost 7 bases to trimming and J lost 4 bases; unmatched junction nucleotides: 5. This CDR3 region has 14 residues. Written as DNA, the CDR3 is TGCGCCAGCCGATCGGGACAGGGGTACAATGAGCAGTTCTTC. Its translation: CASRSGQGYNEQFF. Supplemented by reference TRBV5-1 and TRBJ2-1, the full variable domain reads KAGVTQTPRYLIKTRGQQVTLSCSPISGHRSVSWYQQTPGQGLQFLFEYFSETQRNKGNFPGRFSGRQFSNSRSEMNVSTLELGDSALYLCASRSGQGYNEQFFGPGTRLTVL.

The chain couples TRBV5-1 to TRBJ1-2, with TRBD1 as a possible D gene (5 bases). V shed 4 bases and J shed 2 bases, with 15 bases lying between them. This CDR3 is 15 amino acids long. CDR1 and CDR2 from the germline V gene are SGHRS and YFSETQ. The CDR3 region is CASSVRDPPNYGYTF. DNA of the CDR3: TGCGCCAGCAGCGTCCGGGACCCCCCAAACTATGGCTACACCTTC.

This clone was picked up one time. For the CDR3, the DNA is TGTGCCAGCTCACCACTTATGGGAGGCACTGAAGCTTTCTTT. Protein: CASSPLMGGTEAFF. The chain carries TRBV18 and TRBJ1-1; D unresolved. From germline, CDR1 is KGHSH and CDR2 LQKENI. Trimming took 1 base from V and 4 from J, leaving 10 bases between them. The CDR3 is made up of 14 amino acids.

This clone appeared once. This chain links TRBV4-2 with TRBJ2-1; 7 bases are shared with TRBD1. V was clipped by 1 base and J by 4 bases; unmatched bases: 10. The CDR3 loop spans 17 amino acids. Germline lookup yields CDR1 LGHNA and CDR2 YNFKEQ. CDR3 sequence reads: CASSQAATGFEYNEQFF. The DNA for the CDR3 is TGTGCCAGCAGCCAAGCGGCGACAGGGTTCGAGTACAATGAGCAGTTCTTC.

This rearrangement joins TRBV27 to TRBJ1-2, with 8 nucleotides matching TRBD1. This CDR3 is 16 amino acids long. The V and J ends lost 6 bases and 6 bases, in that order; junction bases with no gene match: 15. CDR1 is MNHEY, CDR2 SMNVEV, per germline (reference sequence). CDR3 DNA: TGTGCCAGCAGGCCCCGGGACAGGCCCTGGCTGGATGGCTACACCTTC. Translating it yields CASRPRDRPWLDGYTF.

The chain has TRBV29-1 and TRBJ2-2; D remains unclear. Germline lookup yields CDR1 SQVTM and CDR2 ANQGSEA. Trimming took 7 bases from V and 0 from J, leaving 12 bases between them. The length of the CDR3 is 14 residues. The CDR3 sequence: CSAGMSANTGELFF. In DNA form, the CDR3 reads TGCAGCGCCGGAATGTCAGCGAACACCGGGGAGCTGTTTTTT.